The 14 T cell receptor beta chains presented below share a single source sample, sequenced in a study of blood T cell repertoires in COVID-19. The method was immunoSEQ multiplex PCR; TCRdb's version includes in-frame clones alone and lacks a portion of them. The sample holds 500,000 to 600,000 clones, roughly nine tenths seen once. Sequenced input: peripheral blood. The source is a woman aged 45-59 years with COVID-19, enrolled during active disease.

Notes on this clone: Other DNA sequences in this sample translate to the same CDR3. V gene TRBV19 combines with J gene TRBJ1-4; no reliable D call. Trimming removed 6 bases from V and 3 bases from J, with 8 bases in between. Germline V lookup: CDR1 LNHDA, CDR2 SQIVND (reference sequence). CDR3 size: 13 residues. For the CDR3, the DNA is TGTGCCAGTAGCCCGGAGGCTAATGAAAAACTGTTTTTT. This translates into CASSPEANEKLFF.

The gene calls are TRBV15 and TRBJ1-5; D call uncertain. The CDR3 sequence is 15 residues long. Germline values: CDR1 LNHNV, CDR2 YYDKDF (reference sequence). Trimming cost V 2 bases and J 2 bases, with 10 bases left between them. CDR3 protein: CATSRQASGNQPQHF. The CDR3 nucleotides read TGTGCCACCAGCAGACAGGCCTCGGGCAATCAGCCCCAGCATTTT.

This clone occurred a few times. V and J are TRBV28 and TRBJ1-3; 9 bases line up with TRBD1. With 6 bases clipped from V and 5 bases from J, the junction kept 5 bases outside the gene matches. Germline loops: CDR1 MDHEN, CDR2 SYDVKM. This CDR3 region has 14 residues. CDR3 in amino acids: CASRNTGGRNTIYF. The CDR3, as DNA: TGTGCCAGCAGGAACACAGGGGGCCGAAACACCATATATTTT.

The chain couples TRBV5-8 to TRBJ2-7, with a tentative D call TRBD1 (6 bases). The CDR3 is 16 residues long. Trimming removed 0 bases from V and 0 bases from J, with 13 bases in between. Germline assignment: CDR1 SGHTS and CDR2 YDEGEE. CDR3 region: CASSLGQGRYSYEQYF. In DNA, the CDR3 is TGTGCCAGCAGCTTGGGTCAGGGGCGCTACTCCTACGAGCAGTACTTC. Combining the CDR3 with reference TRBV5-8 and TRBJ2-7 gives the whole variable domain EAGVTQSPTHLIKTRGQQATLRCSPISGHTSVYWYQQALGLGLQFLLWYDEGEERNRGNFPPRFSGRQFPNYSSELNVNALELEDSALYLCASSLGQGRYSYEQYFGPGTRLTVT.

The V call is TRBV5-1, the J call TRBJ2-3; D might be TRBD2 (6 bases). Looked up from germline, CDR1 is SGHRS and CDR2 is YFSETQ. This CDR3 spans 16 amino acids. V lost 5 bases and J lost 2, with 18 bases in between. CDR3 nucleotides: TGCGCCAGCAGTGGGGAGGCAGGCCTAGTCACAGATACGCAGTATTTT. Its translation is CASSGEAGLVTDTQYF.

In the case of this clone: Other DNA variants within this sample encode the same CDR3. The rearrangement links TRBV19 to TRBJ1-5; possible D gene TRBD1, 5 bases. CDR3 length: 12 residues. Germline V lookup: CDR1 LNHDA, CDR2 SQIVND (reference sequence). With 4 bases removed from V and 6 bases from J, the gap between germline ends came to 7 bases. For the CDR3, the DNA is TGTGCCAGTAGTACCGGGGGTCAGCCCCAGCATTTT. It specifies CASSTGGQPQHF.

The CDR3 DNA reads TGTGCCAGCAGCCAAGATTTAGCACGCTCCTACAATGAGCAGTTCTTC. Its translation: CASSQDLARSYNEQFF. The chain recombines TRBV14 with TRBJ2-1; the D is unclear. V was trimmed by 0 bases and J by 0 bases, leaving 9 bases between them. Germline V gene data show CDR1 as SGHDN and CDR2 as FVKESK. The CDR3 covers 16 residues.

This chain joins TRBV12-5 and TRBJ2-6, with D hard to call. Germline V gene sequence: CDR1 LGHNT, CDR2 FRNRAP. This CDR3 is built from 16 residues. The V and J ends lost 1 base and 0 bases respectively, with 7 bases between them. This chain's CDR3 is CASGLDPGSGANVLTF. CDR3 coding DNA: TGTGCTAGTGGTTTGGACCCGGGCTCTGGGGCCAACGTCCTGACTTTC.

The chain recombines TRBV27 with TRBJ2-7; 13 bases are a match to TRBD2. V lost 5 bases, J lost 0 bases, and 4 bases stayed unmatched. The CDR3 is made up of 16 amino acids. The germline CDR1 and CDR2 sequences are MNHEY and SMNVEV (reference sequence). CDR3 sequence: CASSQGLAGSSYEQYF. The CDR3 coding sequence is TGTGCCAGCAGTCAGGGACTAGCGGGAAGCTCCTACGAGCAGTACTTC.

This clone is a singleton in its sample. The V gene is TRBV6-5, the J gene TRBJ1-2; TRBD1 aligns across 12 bases. Germline CDR1 and CDR2: MNHEY and SVGAGI. The CDR3 runs to 14 residues. Trimming at V came to 5 bases and at J to 6 bases, leaving 4 bases not matched to a gene. The chain's CDR3 is CASSTGQGADGYTF. The CDR3 bases are TGTGCCAGCAGTACGGGACAGGGGGCGGATGGCTACACCTTC.

The chain is built from TRBV5-1 and TRBJ2-3, with D possibly TRBD2 on 6 matching bases. The V gene's germline CDR1 is SGHRS and CDR2 YFSETQ. The CDR3 runs 14 residues. The V end lost 6 bases, the J end lost 4 bases, and 15 bases lay between the germline ends. The CDR3 DNA reads TGCGCCAGCACCCGCAATAGCGGCTCAGATACGCAGTATTTT. Translating it yields CASTRNSGSDTQYF.

This sequence joins TRBV12-5 and TRBJ2-3; TRBD1 agrees at 12 bases. The CDR3 consists of 17 residues. The V gene end was trimmed by 2 bases and the J gene end by 12 bases; junction bases not matched to a gene: 15. Germline-derived CDR1 and CDR2 are LGHNT and FRNRAP. Here the CDR3 reads CASGLIPGTGGQSSQYF. The DNA of the CDR3 is TGTGCTAGTGGTTTGATCCCCGGGACAGGGGGCCAATCTTCACAGTATTTT.

The CDR3 DNA sequence: TGCGCCAGCAGCTTTAACTCTGGGCAGGGGGAGGATGGCTACACCTTC. Its protein is CASSFNSGQGEDGYTF. V and J are TRBV5-1 and TRBJ1-2; TRBD1 matches at 7 bases. In germline, CDR1 is SGHRS, CDR2 YFSETQ. With 2 bases clipped from V and 6 bases from J, the junction kept 13 bases outside the gene matches. This CDR3 spans 16 amino acids.

This clone was seen more than once but under ten times. This sequence joins TRBV27 and TRBJ1-5, with D hard to call. This CDR3 contains 13 residues. Germline CDR1 reads MNHEY; CDR2 reads SMNVEV (reference sequence). Trimming left V 5 bases short and J 7 bases short, with 12 bases between. The CDR3, as DNA: TGTGCCAGCAGTCTCGGGAGGTGGCAGCCCCAGCATTTT. Protein sequence: CASSLGRWQPQHF.